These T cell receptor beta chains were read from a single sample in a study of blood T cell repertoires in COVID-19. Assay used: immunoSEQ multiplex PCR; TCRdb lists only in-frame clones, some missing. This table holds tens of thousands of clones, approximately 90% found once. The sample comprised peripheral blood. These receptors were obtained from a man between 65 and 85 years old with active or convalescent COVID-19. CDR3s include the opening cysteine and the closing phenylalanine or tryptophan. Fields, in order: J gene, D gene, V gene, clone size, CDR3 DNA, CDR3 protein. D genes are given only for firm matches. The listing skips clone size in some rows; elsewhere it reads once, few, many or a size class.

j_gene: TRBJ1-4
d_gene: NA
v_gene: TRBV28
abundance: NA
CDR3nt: TGTGCCAGCAGCCCTGTGAGAGAAAAACTGTTTTTT
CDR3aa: CASSPVREKLFF

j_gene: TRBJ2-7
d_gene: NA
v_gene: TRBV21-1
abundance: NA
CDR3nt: TGTGCCAGCAGCACGATACGAAACCGGGACAGAAAAGCCCGCTTCTCCTACGAGCAGTACTTC
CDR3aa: CASSTIRNRDRKARFSYEQYF

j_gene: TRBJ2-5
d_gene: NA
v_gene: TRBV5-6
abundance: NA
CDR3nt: TGTGCCAGCAGCTTGTCGGGGACTGTCGGAGGGTCCCAGTACTTC
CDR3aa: CASSLSGTVGGSQYF

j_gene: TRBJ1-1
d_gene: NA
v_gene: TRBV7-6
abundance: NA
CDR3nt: TGTGCCAGCAGCTTAGTGGGAGCCGGATCGAACACTGAAGCTTTCTTT
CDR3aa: CASSLVGAGSNTEAFF

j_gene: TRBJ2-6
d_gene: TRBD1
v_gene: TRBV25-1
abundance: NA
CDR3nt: TGTGCCAGCAGTGGTAGGCAGGGGGCCTCTGGGGCCAACGTCCTGACTTTC
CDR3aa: CASSGRQGASGANVLTF

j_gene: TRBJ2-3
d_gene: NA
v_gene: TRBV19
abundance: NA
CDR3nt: TGTGCCAGTAGCGTACAGGGAAATACGCAGTATTTT
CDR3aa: CASSVQGNTQYF

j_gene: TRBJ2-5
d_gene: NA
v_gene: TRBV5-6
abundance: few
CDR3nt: TGTGCCAGCAGCTTCGGGGGAGAGACCCAGTACTTC
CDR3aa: CASSFGGETQYF

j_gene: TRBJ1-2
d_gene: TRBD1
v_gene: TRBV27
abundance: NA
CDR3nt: TGTGCCAGCAGTTTATTCCCGGACAGGACCTATGGCTACACCTTC
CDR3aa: CASSLFPDRTYGYTF

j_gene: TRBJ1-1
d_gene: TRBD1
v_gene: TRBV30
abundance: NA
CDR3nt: TGTGCCTGGAGTCGACAGGGTCGAACTGAAGCTTTCTTT
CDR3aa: CAWSRQGRTEAFF

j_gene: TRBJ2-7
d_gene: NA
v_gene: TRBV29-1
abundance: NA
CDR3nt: TGCAGTGTGGGGAGCCCCTACGAGCAGTACTTC
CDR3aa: CSVGSPYEQYF

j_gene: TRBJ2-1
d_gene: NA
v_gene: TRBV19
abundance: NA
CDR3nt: TGTGCCAGTAGTCCAGCGGATAGCTCCTACAATGAGCAGTTCTTC
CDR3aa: CASSPADSSYNEQFF

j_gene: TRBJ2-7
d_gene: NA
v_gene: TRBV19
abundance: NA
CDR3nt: TGTGCCAGTAGTAAAGAGGGCCTCTACGAGCAGTACTTC
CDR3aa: CASSKEGLYEQYF

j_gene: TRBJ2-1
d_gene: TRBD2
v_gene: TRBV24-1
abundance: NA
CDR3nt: TGTGCCACCAGTGACTCACTAGCGGGGAGCTCCTACAATGAGCAGTTCTTC
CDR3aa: CATSDSLAGSSYNEQFF

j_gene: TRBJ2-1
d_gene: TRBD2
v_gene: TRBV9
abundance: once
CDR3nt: TGTGCCAGCAGCGTCGGGACTAGCGGGAGGGGGCCCTACAATGAGCAGTTCTTC
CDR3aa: CASSVGTSGRGPYNEQFF

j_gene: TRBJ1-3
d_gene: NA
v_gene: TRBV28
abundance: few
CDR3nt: TGTGCCGGGCGGGAAAGCTCTGGAAACACCATATATTTT
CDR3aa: CAGRESSGNTIYF

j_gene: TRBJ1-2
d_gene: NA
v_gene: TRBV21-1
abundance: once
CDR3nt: TGTGCCAGCGTCCCCGGGTTGAACTATGGCTACACCTTC
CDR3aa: CASVPGLNYGYTF

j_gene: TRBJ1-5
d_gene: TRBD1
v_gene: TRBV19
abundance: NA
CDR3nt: TGTGCCAGTAGTATCGGGGCAGGGGGTCCGAGAAGCAATCAGCCCCAGCATTTT
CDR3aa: CASSIGAGGPRSNQPQHF

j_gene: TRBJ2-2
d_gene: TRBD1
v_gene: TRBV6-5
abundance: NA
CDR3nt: TGTGCCGGAAGGGGACAGCACACCGGGGAGCTGTTTTTT
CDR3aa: CAGRGQHTGELFF

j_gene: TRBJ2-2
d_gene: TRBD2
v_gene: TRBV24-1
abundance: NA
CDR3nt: TGTGCCACCAGTGGTGGGACTAGCAGGAACACCGGGGAGCTGTTTTTT
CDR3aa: CATSGGTSRNTGELFF

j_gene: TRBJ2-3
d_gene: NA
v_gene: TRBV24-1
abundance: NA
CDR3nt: TGTGCCACCAGTGACGGGGATTACACAGATACGCAGTATTTT
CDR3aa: CATSDGDYTDTQYF

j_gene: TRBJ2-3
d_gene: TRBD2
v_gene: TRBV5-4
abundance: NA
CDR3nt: TGTGCCAGCAGCTCGGACAGGAAAGGACTAGCGGACACAGATACGCAGTATTTT
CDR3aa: CASSSDRKGLADTDTQYF

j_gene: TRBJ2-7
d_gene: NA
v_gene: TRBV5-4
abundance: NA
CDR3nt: TGTGCCAGCAGCCGTCAGGGGTCCTACGAGCAGTACTTC
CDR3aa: CASSRQGSYEQYF

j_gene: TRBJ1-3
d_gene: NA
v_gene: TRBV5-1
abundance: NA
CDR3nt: TGCGCCAGCACCCCAGATTTCTCTGGAAACACCATATATTTT
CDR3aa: CASTPDFSGNTIYF

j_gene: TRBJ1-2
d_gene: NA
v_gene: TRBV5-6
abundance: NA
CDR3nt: TGTGCCAGCAGCTTGTTGGGGCCCTCCCTCCATGGCTACACCTTC
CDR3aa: CASSLLGPSLHGYTF

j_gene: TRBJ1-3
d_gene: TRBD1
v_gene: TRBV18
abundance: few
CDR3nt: TGTGCCAGCATACTGACAGGGAGCGGAAACACCATATATTTT
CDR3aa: CASILTGSGNTIYF

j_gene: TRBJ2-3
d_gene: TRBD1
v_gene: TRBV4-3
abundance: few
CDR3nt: TGCGCCAGCAGCCAAGACCTGGGACAGGGATCAGATACGCAGTATTTT
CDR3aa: CASSQDLGQGSDTQYF

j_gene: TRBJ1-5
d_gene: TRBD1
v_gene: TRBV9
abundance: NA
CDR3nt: TGTGCCAGCAGCACAGGGGATGAGTCTCAGCCCCAGCATTTT
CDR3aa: CASSTGDESQPQHF

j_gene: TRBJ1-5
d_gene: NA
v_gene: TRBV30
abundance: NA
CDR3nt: TGTGCCTGGAGTGTTCGTAGCGACCAGCCCCAGCATTTT
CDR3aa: CAWSVRSDQPQHF

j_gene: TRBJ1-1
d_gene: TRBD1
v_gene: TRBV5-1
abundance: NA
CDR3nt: TGCGCCAGCTTCGGACAGGGAGGGACTGAAGCTTTCTTT
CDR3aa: CASFGQGGTEAFF

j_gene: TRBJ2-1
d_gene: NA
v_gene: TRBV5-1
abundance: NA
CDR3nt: TGCGCCAGCAGCTTGGGATCCGGGACTCCCGGCTACAATGAGCAGTTCTTC
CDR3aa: CASSLGSGTPGYNEQFF

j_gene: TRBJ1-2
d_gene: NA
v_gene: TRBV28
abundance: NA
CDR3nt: TGTGCCAGCAGTTCCCCCGGGGACTATGGCTACACCTTC
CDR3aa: CASSSPGDYGYTF

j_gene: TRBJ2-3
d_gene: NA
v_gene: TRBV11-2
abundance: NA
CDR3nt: TGTGCCAGCAGCTTAGGCCCGGGACAAGTCACAGATACGCAGTATTTT
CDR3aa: CASSLGPGQVTDTQYF

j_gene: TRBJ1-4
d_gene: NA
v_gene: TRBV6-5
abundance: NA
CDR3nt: TGTGCCAGCAGACTAAGCCACAGGGCCCAGGGAAAACTGTTTTTT
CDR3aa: CASRLSHRAQGKLFF

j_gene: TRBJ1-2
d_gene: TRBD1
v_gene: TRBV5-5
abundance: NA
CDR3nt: TGTGCCAGCAGCTCCACAGGGGCGGGCTATGGCTACACCTTC
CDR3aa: CASSSTGAGYGYTF

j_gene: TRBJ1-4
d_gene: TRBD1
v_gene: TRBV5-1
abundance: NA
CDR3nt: TGCGCCAGCAGCTTAGGGACAGGGGGATTTGCAACTAATGAAAAACTGTTTTTT
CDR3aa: CASSLGTGGFATNEKLFF

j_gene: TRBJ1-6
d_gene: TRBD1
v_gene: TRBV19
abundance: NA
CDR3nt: TGTGCCAGTAGGACAGGGTATTCACCCCTCCACTTT
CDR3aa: CASRTGYSPLHF

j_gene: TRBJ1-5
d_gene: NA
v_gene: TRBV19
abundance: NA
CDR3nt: TGTGCCAGTAGTGGCGGGTCGGGCAATCAGCCCCAGCATTTT
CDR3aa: CASSGGSGNQPQHF

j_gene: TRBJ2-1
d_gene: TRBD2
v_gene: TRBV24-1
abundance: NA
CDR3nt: TGTGCCACCAGCCACGCAGGGACTAGCGGGAAGTACAATGAGCAGTTCTTC
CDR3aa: CATSHAGTSGKYNEQFF

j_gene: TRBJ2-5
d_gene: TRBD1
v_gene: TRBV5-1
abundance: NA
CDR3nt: TGCGCCAGCAGAACAGGGGGCGGAGGTGAGACCCAGTACTTC
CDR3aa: CASRTGGGGETQYF

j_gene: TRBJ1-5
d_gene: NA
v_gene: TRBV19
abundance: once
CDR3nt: TGTGCCAGTAGTATCGGGGGAAGGGGCAATCAGCCCCAGCATTTT
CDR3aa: CASSIGGRGNQPQHF

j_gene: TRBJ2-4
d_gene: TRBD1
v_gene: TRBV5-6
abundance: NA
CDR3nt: TGTGCCAGCAGCACCGGACAGGGCCTTTCCCCAATTCAGTACTTC
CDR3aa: CASSTGQGLSPIQYF

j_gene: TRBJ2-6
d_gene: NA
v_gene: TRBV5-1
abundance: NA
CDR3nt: TGCGCCAGCAGCCTGAGTGGGGCCTGGGCCAACGTCCTGACTTTC
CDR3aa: CASSLSGAWANVLTF

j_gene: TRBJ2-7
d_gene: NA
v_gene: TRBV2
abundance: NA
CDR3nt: TGTGCCAGCACGAGTTATCTTTACGAGCAGTACTTC
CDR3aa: CASTSYLYEQYF

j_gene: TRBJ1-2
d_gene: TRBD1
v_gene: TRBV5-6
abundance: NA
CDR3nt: TGTGCCAGCAGCGGGCGACAGGGGGGAATCTATGGCTACACCTTC
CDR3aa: CASSGRQGGIYGYTF

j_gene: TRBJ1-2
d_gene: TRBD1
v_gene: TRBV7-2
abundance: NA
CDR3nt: TGTGCCAGCAGCTCGTCCGGGACAGCTAACTATGGCTACACCTTC
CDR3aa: CASSSSGTANYGYTF

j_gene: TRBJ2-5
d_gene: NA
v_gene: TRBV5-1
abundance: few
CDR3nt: TGCGCCAGCAGCTTGGACAGGCCACCCCAGTACTTC
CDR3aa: CASSLDRPPQYF

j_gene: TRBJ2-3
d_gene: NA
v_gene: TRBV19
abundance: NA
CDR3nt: TGTGCCAGTAGTGTGCGGGACAGAAGCACAGATACGCAGTATTTT
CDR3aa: CASSVRDRSTDTQYF

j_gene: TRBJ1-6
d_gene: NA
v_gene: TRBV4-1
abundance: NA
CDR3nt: TGCGCCAGCAGCCAAGAGACCCCCCTGGCAGGGGTGAGTAATTCACCCCTCCACTTT
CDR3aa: CASSQETPLAGVSNSPLHF

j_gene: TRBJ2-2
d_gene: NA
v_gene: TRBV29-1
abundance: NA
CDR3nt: TGCAGCGTTGACCCGCTAGACACCGGGGAGCTGTTTTTT
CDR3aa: CSVDPLDTGELFF

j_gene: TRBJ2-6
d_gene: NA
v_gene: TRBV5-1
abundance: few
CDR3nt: TGCGCCAGCAGCCCCAGGGGCTCTGGGGCCAACGTCCTGACTTTC
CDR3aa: CASSPRGSGANVLTF

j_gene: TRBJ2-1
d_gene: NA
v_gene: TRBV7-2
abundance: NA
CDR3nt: TGTGCCAGCGCCATTGCGGGCGGGAAAGGGAATGAGCAGTTCTTC
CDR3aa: CASAIAGGKGNEQFF